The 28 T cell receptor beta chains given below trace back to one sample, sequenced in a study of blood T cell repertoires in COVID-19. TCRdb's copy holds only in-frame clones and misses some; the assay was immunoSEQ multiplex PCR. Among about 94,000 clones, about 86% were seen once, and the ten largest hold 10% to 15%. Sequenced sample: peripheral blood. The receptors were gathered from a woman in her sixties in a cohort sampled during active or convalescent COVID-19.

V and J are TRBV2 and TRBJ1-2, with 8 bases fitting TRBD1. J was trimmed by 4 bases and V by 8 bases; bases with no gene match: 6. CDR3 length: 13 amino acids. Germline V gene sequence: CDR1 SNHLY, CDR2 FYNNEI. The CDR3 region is CASGQGSVYGYTF. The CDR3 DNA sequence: TGTGCCAGCGGACAGGGAAGTGTCTATGGCTACACCTTC.

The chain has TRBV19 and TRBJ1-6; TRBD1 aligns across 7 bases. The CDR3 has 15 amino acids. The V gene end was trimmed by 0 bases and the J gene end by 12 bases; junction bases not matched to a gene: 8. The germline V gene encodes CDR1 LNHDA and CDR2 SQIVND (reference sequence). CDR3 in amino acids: CASSIEGGSEGPLHF. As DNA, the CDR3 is TGTGCCAGTAGTATAGAAGGGGGCTCGGAAGGACCCCTCCACTTT.

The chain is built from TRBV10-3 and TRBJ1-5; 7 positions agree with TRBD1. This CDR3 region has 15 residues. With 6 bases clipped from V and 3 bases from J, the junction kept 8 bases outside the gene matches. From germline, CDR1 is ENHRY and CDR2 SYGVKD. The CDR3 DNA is TGTGCCATCAGGTCTACAGGGGAGTCCAATCAGCCCCAGCATTTT. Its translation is CAIRSTGESNQPQHF.

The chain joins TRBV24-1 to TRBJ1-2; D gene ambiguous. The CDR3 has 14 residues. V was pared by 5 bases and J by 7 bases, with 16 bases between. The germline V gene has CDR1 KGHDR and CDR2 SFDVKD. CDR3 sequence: CATSALGPTSGYTF. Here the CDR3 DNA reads TGTGCCACCAGTGCCCTGGGCCCGACTAGTGGCTACACCTTC.

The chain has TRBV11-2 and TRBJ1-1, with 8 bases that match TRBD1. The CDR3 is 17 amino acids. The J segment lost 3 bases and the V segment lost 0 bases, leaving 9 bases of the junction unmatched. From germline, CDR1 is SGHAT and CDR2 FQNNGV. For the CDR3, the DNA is TGTGCCAGCAGCTTAGAGGGACAGGTCAATCTCCACACTGAAGCTTTCTTT. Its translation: CASSLEGQVNLHTEAFF.

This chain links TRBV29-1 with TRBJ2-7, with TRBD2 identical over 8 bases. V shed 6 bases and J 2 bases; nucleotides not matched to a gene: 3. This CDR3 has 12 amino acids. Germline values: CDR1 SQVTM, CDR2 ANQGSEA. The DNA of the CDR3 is TGCAGCGTAAGCGGGGGCCCCTACGAGCAGTACTTC. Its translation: CSVSGGPYEQYF.

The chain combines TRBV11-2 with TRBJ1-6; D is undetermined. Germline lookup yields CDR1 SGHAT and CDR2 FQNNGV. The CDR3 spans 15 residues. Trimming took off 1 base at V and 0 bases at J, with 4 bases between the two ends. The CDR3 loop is CASSLAGSYNSPLHF. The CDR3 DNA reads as TGTGCCAGCAGCTTAGCGGGCTCCTATAATTCACCCCTCCACTTT.

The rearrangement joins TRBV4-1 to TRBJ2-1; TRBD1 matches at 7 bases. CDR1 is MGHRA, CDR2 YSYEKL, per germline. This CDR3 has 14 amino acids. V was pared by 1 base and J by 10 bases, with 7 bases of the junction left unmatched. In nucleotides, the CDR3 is TGCGCCAGCAGCCAAGGTGACAGGGCAAGGGAGCAGTTCTTC. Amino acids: CASSQGDRAREQFF.

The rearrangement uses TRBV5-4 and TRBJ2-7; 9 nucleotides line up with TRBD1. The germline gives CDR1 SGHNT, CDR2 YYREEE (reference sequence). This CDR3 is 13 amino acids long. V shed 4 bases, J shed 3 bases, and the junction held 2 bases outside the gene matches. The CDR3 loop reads CASSRDRVYEQYF. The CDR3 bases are TGTGCCAGCAGCCGGGACAGGGTCTACGAGCAGTACTTC.

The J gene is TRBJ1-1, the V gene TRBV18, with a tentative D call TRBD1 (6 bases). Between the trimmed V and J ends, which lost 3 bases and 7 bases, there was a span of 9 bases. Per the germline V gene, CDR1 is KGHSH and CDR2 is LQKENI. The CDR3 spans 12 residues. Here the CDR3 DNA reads TGTGCCAGCTCACCGGGGACAATTGAAGCTTTCTTT. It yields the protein CASSPGTIEAFF.

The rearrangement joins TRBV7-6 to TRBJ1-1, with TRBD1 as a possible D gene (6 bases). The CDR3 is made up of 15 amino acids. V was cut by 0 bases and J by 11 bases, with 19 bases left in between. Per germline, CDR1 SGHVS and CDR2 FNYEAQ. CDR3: CASSLAGHRDLEAFF. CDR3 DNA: TGTGCCAGCAGCTTAGCGGGCCACAGGGATCTAGAGGCTTTCTTT.

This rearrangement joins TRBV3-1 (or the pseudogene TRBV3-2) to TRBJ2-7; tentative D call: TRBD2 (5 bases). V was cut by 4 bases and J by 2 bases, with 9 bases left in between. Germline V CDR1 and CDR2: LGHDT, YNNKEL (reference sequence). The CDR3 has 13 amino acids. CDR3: CASSLASTYEQYF. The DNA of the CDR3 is TGTGCCAGCAGCCTCGCTAGCACCTACGAGCAGTACTTC.

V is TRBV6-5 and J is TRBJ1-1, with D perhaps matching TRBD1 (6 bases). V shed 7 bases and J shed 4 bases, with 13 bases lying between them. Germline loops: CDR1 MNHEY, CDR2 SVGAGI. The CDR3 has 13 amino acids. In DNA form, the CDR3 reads TGTGCCAGCACCCAGGGGTTGAGCACTGAAGCTTTCTTT. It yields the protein CASTQGLSTEAFF.

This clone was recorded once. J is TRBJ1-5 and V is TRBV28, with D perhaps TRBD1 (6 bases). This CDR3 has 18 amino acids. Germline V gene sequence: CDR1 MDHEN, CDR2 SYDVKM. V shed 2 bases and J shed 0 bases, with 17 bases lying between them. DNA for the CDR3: TGTGCCAGCAGTTTACAAGGGGGGGTCTCATATAGCAATCAGCCCCAGCATTTT. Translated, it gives CASSLQGGVSYSNQPQHF.

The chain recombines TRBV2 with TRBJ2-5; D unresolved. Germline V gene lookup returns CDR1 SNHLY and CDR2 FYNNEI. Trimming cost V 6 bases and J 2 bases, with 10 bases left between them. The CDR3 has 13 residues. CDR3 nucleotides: TGTGCCAGCAGGAGAAATATACAAGAGACCCAGTACTTC. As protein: CASRRNIQETQYF.

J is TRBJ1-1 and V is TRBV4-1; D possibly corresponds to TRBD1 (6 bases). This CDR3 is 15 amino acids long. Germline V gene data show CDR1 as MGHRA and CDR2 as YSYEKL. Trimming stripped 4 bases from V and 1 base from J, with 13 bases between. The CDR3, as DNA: TGCGCCAGCAGCCCGGGACACTCAGGGAACACTGAAGCTTTCTTT. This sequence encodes CASSPGHSGNTEAFF.

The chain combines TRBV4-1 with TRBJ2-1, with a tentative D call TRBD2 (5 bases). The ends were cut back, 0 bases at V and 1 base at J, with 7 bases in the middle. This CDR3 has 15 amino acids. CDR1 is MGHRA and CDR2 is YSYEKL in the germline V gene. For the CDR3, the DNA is TGCGCCAGCAGCCAAGAGACTACTTCCTACAATGAGCAGTTCTTC. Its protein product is CASSQETTSYNEQFF.

The DNA of the CDR3 is TGTGCCATCGCCGGGACAGGGGGCGGAAGGGACACTGAAGCTTTCTTT. Translation gives CAIAGTGGGRDTEAFF. This chain joins TRBV7-9 and TRBJ1-1; 12 bases agree with TRBD1. The length of the CDR3 is 16 residues. J lost 3 bases, V lost 10 bases, and 12 bases had no gene match. CDR1 is SEHNR and CDR2 is FQNEAQ in the germline V gene (reference sequence).

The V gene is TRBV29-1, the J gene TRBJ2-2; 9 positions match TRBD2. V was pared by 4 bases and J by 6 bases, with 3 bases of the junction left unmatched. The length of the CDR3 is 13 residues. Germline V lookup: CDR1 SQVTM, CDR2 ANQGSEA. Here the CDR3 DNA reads TGCAGCGTTGGGCGGGAGGGCGCCGGGGAGCTGTTTTTT. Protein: CSVGREGAGELFF.

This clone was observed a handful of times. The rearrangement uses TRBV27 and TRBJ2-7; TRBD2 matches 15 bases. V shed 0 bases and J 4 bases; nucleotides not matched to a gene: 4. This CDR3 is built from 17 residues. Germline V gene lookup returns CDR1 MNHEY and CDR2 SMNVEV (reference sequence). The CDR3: CASSLSGLAGGLYEQYF. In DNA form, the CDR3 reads TGTGCCAGCAGTTTATCCGGACTAGCGGGAGGGCTTTACGAGCAGTACTTC.

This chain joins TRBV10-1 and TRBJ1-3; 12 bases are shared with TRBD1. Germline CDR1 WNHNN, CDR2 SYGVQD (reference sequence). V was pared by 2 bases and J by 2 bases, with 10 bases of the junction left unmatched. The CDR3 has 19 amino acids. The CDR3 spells CASSEPGTGGDLAGNTIYF. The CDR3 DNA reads TGCGCCAGCAGTGAGCCTGGGACAGGGGGCGATTTAGCTGGAAACACCATATATTTT.

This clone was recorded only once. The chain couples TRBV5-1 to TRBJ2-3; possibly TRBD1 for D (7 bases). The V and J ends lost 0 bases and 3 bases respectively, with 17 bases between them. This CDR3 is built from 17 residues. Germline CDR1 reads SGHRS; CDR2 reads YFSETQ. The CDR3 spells CASSLGTTGRITDTQYF. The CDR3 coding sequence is TGCGCCAGCAGCTTGGGGACGACAGGGAGGATAACAGATACGCAGTATTTT.

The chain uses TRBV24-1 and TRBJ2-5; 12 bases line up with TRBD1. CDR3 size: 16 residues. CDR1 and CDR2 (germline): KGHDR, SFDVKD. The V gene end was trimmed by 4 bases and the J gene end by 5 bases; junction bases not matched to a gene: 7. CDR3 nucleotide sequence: TGTGCCACCAGTGAGGCCGGGACAGGGGGCGACGAGACCCAGTACTTC. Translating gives CATSEAGTGGDETQYF.

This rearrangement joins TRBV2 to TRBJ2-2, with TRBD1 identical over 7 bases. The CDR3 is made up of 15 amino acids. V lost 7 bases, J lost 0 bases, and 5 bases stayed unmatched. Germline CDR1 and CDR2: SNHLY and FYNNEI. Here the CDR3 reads CASIRDRANTGELFF. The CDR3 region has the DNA TGTGCCAGCATCCGGGACAGAGCGAACACCGGGGAGCTGTTTTTT.

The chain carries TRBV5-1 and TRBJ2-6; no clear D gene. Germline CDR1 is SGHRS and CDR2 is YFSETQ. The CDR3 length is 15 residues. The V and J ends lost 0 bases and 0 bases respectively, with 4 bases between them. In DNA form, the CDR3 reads TGCGCCAGCAGCTTGGCGGTCTCTGGGGCCAACGTCCTGACTTTC. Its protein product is CASSLAVSGANVLTF.

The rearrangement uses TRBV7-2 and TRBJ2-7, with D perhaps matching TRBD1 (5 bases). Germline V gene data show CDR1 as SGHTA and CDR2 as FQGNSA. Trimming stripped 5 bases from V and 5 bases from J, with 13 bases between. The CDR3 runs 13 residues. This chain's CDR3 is CASSGRVRNEQYF. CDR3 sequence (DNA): TGTGCCAGCAGCGGCAGGGTCAGGAACGAGCAGTACTTC.

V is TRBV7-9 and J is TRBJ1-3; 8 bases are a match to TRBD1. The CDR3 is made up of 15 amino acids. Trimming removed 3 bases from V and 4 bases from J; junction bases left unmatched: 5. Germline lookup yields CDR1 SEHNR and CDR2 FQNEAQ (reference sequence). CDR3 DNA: TGTGCCAGCAGCTTCCAGGGGGCTGGGGGAAACACCATATATTTT. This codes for CASSFQGAGGNTIYF. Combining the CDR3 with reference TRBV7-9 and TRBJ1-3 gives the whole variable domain DTGVSQNPRHKITKRGQNVTFRCDPISEHNRLYWYRQTLGQGPEFLTYFQNEAQLEKSRLLSDRFSAERPKGSFSTLEIQRTEQGDSAMYLCASSFQGAGGNTIYFGEGSWLTVV.

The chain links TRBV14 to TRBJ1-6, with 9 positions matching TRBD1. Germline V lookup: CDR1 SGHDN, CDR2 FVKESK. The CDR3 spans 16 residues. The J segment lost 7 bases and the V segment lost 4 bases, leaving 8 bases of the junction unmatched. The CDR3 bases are TGTGCCAGCAGCCTTATACAGGGGGCGGGAAATTCACCCCTCCACTTT. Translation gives CASSLIQGAGNSPLHF.